The 11 T cell receptor beta chains presented below share a single source sample, sequenced in a study of control samples from healthy donors and cancer patients. The protocol was immunoSEQ multiplex PCR, while the TCRdb copy is restricted to in-frame clones and leaves out a portion. The sample contains more than 75,000 clones, 79% of which appear only once. Sequencing was performed on blood. These receptors were taken from a woman in her 30s in good health.

The rearrangement links TRBV6-5 to TRBJ1-1, with unresolved D. Per germline, CDR1 MNHEY and CDR2 SVGAGI. With 0 bases removed from V and 4 bases from J, the gap between germline ends came to 9 bases. This CDR3 has 14 residues. CDR3 nucleotides: TGTGCCAGCAGTTACTCGACGGTGGTCACTGAAGCTTTCTTT. This codes for CASSYSTVVTEAFF.

The V gene is TRBV19, the J gene TRBJ2-5, with D possibly TRBD2 on 5 matching bases. Trimming stripped 4 bases from V and 5 bases from J, with 11 bases between. The V gene's germline CDR1 is LNHDA and CDR2 SQIVND (reference sequence). The CDR3 is made up of 13 amino acids. The CDR3 loop reads CASSRSAGETQYF. The CDR3 DNA reads TGTGCCAGTAGTAGGTCGGCGGGCGAGACCCAGTACTTC.

The sample holds a few counts of this clone. The chain joins TRBV25-1 to TRBJ2-5, with TRBD2 as a possible D gene (5 bases). V was clipped by 2 bases and J by 1 base, with 11 bases between them. This CDR3 spans 15 amino acids. The V gene's germline CDR1 is MGHDK and CDR2 SYGVNS. The CDR3 DNA is TGTGCCAGCAGTGAAGAATGGAGCGGCCAAGAGACCCAGTACTTC. Translation gives CASSEEWSGQETQYF.

To note about this clone: A much larger clone sits a single nucleotide away, making a read error possible. V gene TRBV10-1 combines with J gene TRBJ2-2; D remains ambiguous. The germline V gene encodes CDR1 WNHNN and CDR2 SYGVQD (reference sequence). CDR3 length equals 12 residues. The CDR3 coding sequence is TGCGCCAACAGTGTGCGGAGCGGGGAGCTGTTTTTT. Translation gives CANSVRSGELFF.

The genes are TRBV6-2 or TRBV6-3 and TRBJ1-2; 7 nucleotides agree with TRBD1. The junction had 11 bases not matched to a gene; V was cut back by 5 bases and J by 2 bases. CDR1 MNHEY and CDR2 SVGEGT come from the germline V gene. CDR3 size: 16 residues. DNA for the CDR3: TGTGCCAGCAGTACCCACCCGGACAGGAGAAACTATGGCTACACCTTC. This sequence encodes CASSTHPDRRNYGYTF.

The V and J genes are TRBV9 and TRBJ2-3; D not certain. This CDR3 has 13 amino acids. Germline V gene sequence: CDR1 SGDLS, CDR2 YYNGEE. V lost 6 bases, J lost 1 base, and 9 bases lay in between. This chain's CDR3 is CASNIAGTDTQYF. The CDR3 DNA is TGTGCCAGCAACATAGCCGGCACAGATACGCAGTATTTT.

The chain carries TRBV18 and TRBJ2-2; D is ambiguous. CDR1 and CDR2 (germline): KGHSH, LQKENI. The V gene lost 3 bases and the J gene lost 4 bases, with 6 bases spanning the gap. This CDR3 has 13 amino acids. In nucleotides, the CDR3 is TGTGCCAGCTCACCTTTGAGCACCGGGGAGCTGTTTTTT. The encoded protein is CASSPLSTGELFF.

J is TRBJ2-3 and V is TRBV18, with 10 bases identical to TRBD2. Unmatched junction bases numbered 4, after V lost 1 base and J lost 0 bases. From germline, CDR1 is KGHSH and CDR2 LQKENI. The CDR3 has 17 residues. The CDR3 spells CASSPRASGGSTDTQYF. The CDR3, as DNA: TGTGCCAGCTCACCACGGGCTAGCGGGGGAAGCACAGATACGCAGTATTTT.

The CDR3 region has the DNA TGTGCCAGTAGTATCTTAGGAGCGGGCAATGAGCAGTTCTTC. Encoded protein: CASSILGAGNEQFF. V is TRBV19 and J is TRBJ2-1; tentatively, D is TRBD2 (6 bases). The CDR3 contains 14 residues. Trimming took 3 bases from V and 6 from J, leaving 12 bases between them. Germline CDR1 is LNHDA and CDR2 is SQIVND (reference sequence).

The chain is built from TRBV11-2 and TRBJ1-4; D is possibly TRBD1 (5 bases). Germline V gene data show CDR1 as SGHAT and CDR2 as FQNNGV. The CDR3 is 15 amino acids. The germline V and J ends were trimmed by 5 bases and 8 bases, with 18 bases remaining between them. This CDR3 is CASSPSRQGWEKLFF. Written as DNA, the CDR3 is TGTGCCAGCAGCCCCAGTCGCCAGGGATGGGAAAAACTGTTTTTT.

This chain connects TRBV5-4 to TRBJ1-2; D call uncertain. From germline, CDR1 is SGHNT and CDR2 YYREEE (reference sequence). This CDR3 region has 15 residues. Trimming stripped 4 bases from V and 3 bases from J, with 16 bases between. The CDR3 region is CASSPRGGLHYGYTF. The CDR3 bases are TGTGCCAGCAGCCCTCGCGGAGGATTACACTATGGCTACACCTTC.